These 27 T cell receptor beta chains originate from one sample sequenced in a study of CD4 T cells in relation to SARS-CoV-2 and coronaviruses. What these receptors recognize is not known. Before the COVID-19 pandemic, during about 2010-2018, CD4+ T cells were taken from unexposed donors. Isolation of CD4+ T cells took place after less than twelve days in culture. TCRdb keeps only in-frame clones here, not all; method: immunoSEQ multiplex PCR. This sample has 9,500 to 15,000 clones; 69% occur once, and the top ten carry approximately 8%. The material sequenced was CD4+ T cells from PBMCs, cultured in vitro. Every receptor here comes from a human donor in good health.

The rearrangement uses TRBV9 and TRBJ2-5; 8 positions match TRBD2. After removal of 0 bases from V and 5 bases from J, the junction contained 6 bases not matched to a gene. Germline-derived CDR1 and CDR2 are SGDLS and YYNGEE. The CDR3 is 15 amino acids. CDR3 in amino acids: CASSVAGGPGETQYF. The CDR3 region has the DNA TGTGCCAGCAGCGTAGCGGGAGGGCCGGGGGAGACCCAGTACTTC.

In this sample, this clone turned up a few times. The V gene is TRBV28, the J gene TRBJ2-7; maybe TRBD1 (5 bases). Germline V gene lookup returns CDR1 MDHEN and CDR2 SYDVKM. The CDR3 spans 12 residues. The V gene lost 6 bases and the J gene lost 6 bases, with 12 bases spanning the gap. In nucleotides, the CDR3 is TGTGCCAGCAGGGGGCGGCTCGGCGAGCAGTACTTC. Protein sequence: CASRGRLGEQYF.

The chain joins TRBV3-1 (or the pseudogene TRBV3-2) to TRBJ1-3; D is possibly TRBD1 (6 bases). Germline V lookup: CDR1 LGHDT, CDR2 YNNKEL (reference sequence). V dropped 7 bases and J dropped 1 base, with 11 bases sitting between them. The CDR3 is 14 residues long. The CDR3 is CASTRTVSGNTIYF. As DNA, the CDR3 is TGTGCCAGCACTAGGACAGTTTCTGGAAACACCATATATTTT.

This rearrangement joins TRBV7-9 to TRBJ2-1, with 8 bases that match TRBD2. The CDR3 extends over 15 amino acids. Germline loops: CDR1 SEHNR, CDR2 FQNEAQ (reference sequence). With V trimmed by 5 bases and J by 9 bases, 12 bases remained unmatched. The DNA for the CDR3 is TGTGCCAGCAGCCCGCCGGGACTAGAAGCAGGTGAGCAGTTCTTC. Its protein is CASSPPGLEAGEQFF.

The genes are TRBV11-2 and TRBJ1-1; D call uncertain. This CDR3 spans 15 amino acids. Trimming left V 1 base short and J 4 bases short, with 13 bases between. Germline V lookup: CDR1 SGHAT, CDR2 FQNNGV. The CDR3 sequence is CASSLALGRSTEAFF. CDR3 sequence (DNA): TGTGCCAGCAGCTTAGCTCTAGGCAGGAGCACTGAAGCTTTCTTT.

This clone has more than one count but fewer than ten. The chain uses TRBV18 and TRBJ1-1, with D possibly matching TRBD1 (5 bases). CDR3 size: 13 residues. The germline V gene encodes CDR1 KGHSH and CDR2 LQKENI. V was cut by 4 bases and J by 2 bases, with 8 bases left in between. This chain's CDR3 is CASSRDGNTEAFF. The CDR3 DNA sequence: TGTGCCAGCTCACGGGACGGCAACACTGAAGCTTTCTTT.

There are a few counts of this clone. V is TRBV7-9 and J is TRBJ1-1, with 10 bases identical to TRBD1. Per germline, CDR1 SEHNR and CDR2 FQNEAQ (reference sequence). V dropped 5 bases and J dropped 3; count of bases not matched to a gene: 9. CDR3 size: 16 residues. The CDR3 loop reads CASSPGQGSGYTEAFF. The CDR3 DNA is TGTGCCAGCAGCCCGGGACAGGGGTCCGGTTACACTGAAGCTTTCTTT. The variable domain in full, completed from reference TRBV7-9 and TRBJ1-1, reads DTGVSQNPRHKITKRGQNVTFRCDPISEHNRLYWYRQTLGQGPEFLTYFQNEAQLEKSRLLSDRFSAERPKGSFSTLEIQRTEQGDSAMYLCASSPGQGSGYTEAFFGQGTRLTVV.

The genes are TRBV19 and TRBJ2-3, with D unclear. Germline lookup yields CDR1 LNHDA and CDR2 SQIVND (reference sequence). There are 12 residues in the CDR3. V lost 6 bases and J 2 bases, leaving 6 bases between the germline ends. As DNA, the CDR3 is TGTGCCAGTAGCCGACTCACAGATACGCAGTATTTT. Protein sequence: CASSRLTDTQYF.

In DNA, the CDR3 is TGCGCCAGCAGCTTACAGGATGGGTGGACTGAAGCTTTCTTT. Its translation: CASSLQDGWTEAFF. The gene calls are TRBV5-1 and TRBJ1-1; a possible D gene is TRBD1 (5 bases). The CDR3 loop spans 14 amino acids. Trimming took 2 bases from V and 5 from J, leaving 13 bases between them. The germline gives CDR1 SGHRS, CDR2 YFSETQ.

The chain links TRBV3-1 (or the pseudogene TRBV3-2) to TRBJ2-7; possible D gene TRBD2, 6 bases. Germline V gene sequence: CDR1 LGHDT, CDR2 YNNKEL (reference sequence). Trimming took off 0 bases at V and 1 base at J, with 7 bases between the two ends. CDR3 length equals 14 residues. The CDR3 loop is CASSQDGTSYEQYF. CDR3 coding DNA: TGTGCCAGCAGCCAAGACGGGACTTCCTACGAGCAGTACTTC.

This chain links TRBV5-8 with TRBJ1-5; D is unclear. The CDR3 is made up of 13 amino acids. CDR1 and CDR2 (germline): SGHTS, YDEGEE. V was trimmed by 4 bases and J by 4 bases, leaving 9 bases between them. The CDR3 region is CASSRNINQPQHF. The CDR3 nucleotides read TGTGCCAGCAGCCGGAATATAAATCAGCCCCAGCATTTT.

This chain uses TRBV24-1 with TRBJ2-5, with TRBD2 as a possible D gene (5 bases). The CDR3 sequence is 13 residues long. V lost 2 bases and J lost 3, with 6 bases in between. The germline CDR1 and CDR2 sequences are KGHDR and SFDVKD. Written as DNA, the CDR3 is TGTGCCACCAGTGATTCGGGGAAAGAGACCCAGTACTTC. The encoded protein is CATSDSGKETQYF.

This clone counts as large. The genes are TRBV5-1 and TRBJ2-7; D unclear. This CDR3 region has 12 residues. Trimming took 4 bases from V and 6 from J, leaving 11 bases between them. Germline values: CDR1 SGHRS, CDR2 YFSETQ. CDR3 sequence: CASSPGDGEQYF. Written as DNA, the CDR3 is TGCGCCAGCAGCCCCGGTGACGGCGAGCAGTACTTC.

V and J are TRBV15 and TRBJ2-5; the D is unclear. With 8 bases removed from V and 1 base from J, the gap between germline ends came to 11 bases. The CDR3 extends over 13 amino acids. CDR1 and CDR2 from the germline V gene are LNHNV and YYDKDF (reference sequence). CDR3 DNA sequence: TGTGCCACCGGGTCTAGAGTCCAAGAGACCCAGTACTTC. Its protein product is CATGSRVQETQYF.

This clone was counted a few times. The chain combines TRBV13 with TRBJ2-1; D is unresolved. Trimming left V 5 bases short and J 4 bases short, with 6 bases between. The CDR3 has 12 amino acids. Per germline, CDR1 PRHDT and CDR2 FYEKMQ (reference sequence). CDR3: CASSLLYNEQFF. CDR3 nucleotides: TGTGCCAGCAGCCTACTTTACAATGAGCAGTTCTTC.

The J gene is TRBJ2-1, the V gene TRBV7-3, with D perhaps TRBD2 (6 bases). The V gene's germline CDR1 is SGHTA and CDR2 FQGTGA. The CDR3 contains 17 residues. Trimming shortened V by 4 bases and J by 12 bases, and 28 bases separated the two germline ends. CDR3 in DNA: TGTGCCAGCAGCTCTCTACCGGGACTCGCCGGTCCGGTTGCGCAGTTCTTC. It yields the protein CASSSLPGLAGPVAQFF.

This clone has only one observation. This chain uses TRBV6-5 with TRBJ1-2; 9 nucleotides line up with TRBD1. Looked up from germline, CDR1 is MNHEY and CDR2 is SVGAGI. This CDR3 is 13 amino acids long. J lost 5 bases, V lost 7 bases, and 5 bases had no gene match. Written as DNA, the CDR3 is TGTGCCAGCATGGGGGGACAGGGTTATGGCTACACCTTC. Translated, it gives CASMGGQGYGYTF.

The V call is TRBV6-5, the J call TRBJ2-4, with a weak D call TRBD1 (7 bases). This CDR3 spans 14 amino acids. From germline, CDR1 is MNHEY and CDR2 SVGAGI. V gave up 9 bases and J gave up 3 bases, with 15 bases separating them. As DNA, the CDR3 is TGTGCCAGTAGGGCGGGACAGAACAAAAACATTCAGTACTTC. Protein: CASRAGQNKNIQYF.

The V gene is TRBV6-5, the J gene TRBJ1-5, with no clear D. V was clipped by 0 bases and J by 0 bases, with 9 bases between them. CDR1 MNHEY and CDR2 SVGAGI come from the germline V gene. The CDR3 has 16 residues. In DNA form, the CDR3 reads TGTGCCAGCAGTTACTCGCGACCTAATAGCAATCAGCCCCAGCATTTT. Protein: CASSYSRPNSNQPQHF.

V and J are TRBV28 and TRBJ2-1; D might be TRBD2 (5 bases). CDR1 and CDR2 from the germline V gene are MDHEN and SYDVKM. Trimming took off 2 bases at V and 3 bases at J, with 11 bases between the two ends. This CDR3 contains 15 residues. The CDR3: CASSLGLADYNEQFF. The CDR3 nucleotides are TGTGCCAGCAGTTTAGGTCTAGCTGACTACAATGAGCAGTTCTTC.

V gene TRBV15 combines with J gene TRBJ2-1, with D unclear. V was cut by 0 bases and J by 8 bases, with 17 bases left in between. Germline V gene lookup returns CDR1 LNHNV and CDR2 YYDKDF (reference sequence). The CDR3 length is 16 residues. The CDR3 DNA reads TGTGCCACCAGCAGAGATAGTACGCATCTCGGCCATGAGCAGTTCTTC. This translates into CATSRDSTHLGHEQFF.

The chain recombines TRBV2 with TRBJ1-6; D uncertain. The germline gives CDR1 SNHLY, CDR2 FYNNEI. The CDR3 loop spans 15 amino acids. V lost 4 bases, J lost 2 bases, and 9 bases lay in between. CDR3 loop: CASSVGSTYNSPLHF. The CDR3 DNA is TGTGCCAGCAGTGTTGGGAGTACCTATAATTCACCCCTCCACTTT.

This clone was counted between two and nine times. This chain links TRBV7-8 with TRBJ2-7; 9 nucleotides align to TRBD2. The V gene's germline CDR1 is SGHVS and CDR2 FQNEAQ. V dropped 0 bases and J dropped 3; count of bases not matched to a gene: 0. The CDR3 covers 14 residues. CDR3: CASSLASGGYEQYF. The DNA of the CDR3 is TGTGCCAGCAGCTTAGCTAGCGGGGGCTACGAGCAGTACTTC. Variable domain in full (rest from reference TRBV7-8 and TRBJ2-7): GAGVSQSPRYKVAKRGQDVALRCDPISGHVSLFWYQQALGQGPEFLTYFQNEAQLDKSGLPSDRFFAERPEGSVSTLKIQRTQQEDSAVYLCASSLASGGYEQYFGPGTRLTVT.

The chain has TRBV15 and TRBJ2-1; maybe TRBD1 (6 bases). CDR3 size: 19 residues. V lost 0 bases and J lost 5, with 23 bases in between. In germline, CDR1 is LNHNV, CDR2 YYDKDF (reference sequence). The CDR3 DNA reads as TGTGCCACCAGCAGAGATCCCTCCCCCCAGGGGTTAAGGGACAATGAGCAGTTCTTC. Residues: CATSRDPSPQGLRDNEQFF.

The J gene is TRBJ2-7, the V gene TRBV5-5, with D unresolved. CDR1 SGHKS and CDR2 YYEKEE come from the germline V gene (reference sequence). Trimming cost V 2 bases and J 3 bases, with 6 bases left between them. This CDR3 contains 12 residues. Here the CDR3 DNA reads TGTGCCAGCAGCTTTGCGGACTACGAGCAGTACTTC. Amino acids: CASSFADYEQYF. The full variable domain, its missing parts supplied by reference TRBV5-5 and TRBJ2-7, is DAGVTQSPTHLIKTRGQQVTLRCSPISGHKSVSWYQQVLGQGPQFIFQYYEKEERGRGNFPDRFSARQFPNYSSELNVNALLLGDSALYLCASSFADYEQYFGPGTRLTVT.

The count of this clone is one. V and J are TRBV6-5 and TRBJ1-6, with a tentative D call TRBD1 (5 bases). The germline gives CDR1 MNHEY, CDR2 SVGAGI. The V gene lost 10 bases and the J gene lost 14 bases, with 21 bases spanning the gap. This CDR3 is 13 amino acids long. The CDR3: CAIRTPSTNSLHF. As DNA, the CDR3 is TGTGCCATCCGGACACCGTCCACGAATTCCCTCCACTTT.

The chain is built from TRBV4-2 and TRBJ2-3; 12 nucleotides match TRBD2. CDR3 length equals 17 residues. J was trimmed by 5 bases and V by 3 bases; bases with no gene match: 9. Germline assignment: CDR1 LGHNA and CDR2 YNFKEQ. CDR3 sequence: CASSQEGAGLAGDTQYF. CDR3 DNA: TGTGCCAGCAGCCAGGAAGGGGCGGGACTAGCGGGAGATACGCAGTATTTT.